The clone carrying this T cell receptor beta chain was counted between two and nine times. Its antigen remains unknown. The source of the sample is a study of blood T cells in healthy people across ages. CDR1 and CDR2 (germline): ENHRY, SYGVKD. The CDR3 totals 15 residues. V was clipped by 5 bases and J by 2 bases; unmatched bases: 7. Extractions gave at least 5 micrograms of total RNA per sample. Through a sample-barcoded 5' primer and a J-beta primer mix, a second PCR was run for roughly 7 to 11 cycles. TCRdb reprocessed the 5' RACE reads with MiXCR, giving one entry per CDR3 protein. The data show around 800,000 distinct CDR3 sequences, approximately 65% seen once. Study observations and caveats: Both naive CD4+ cell counts and diversity were greater in long-lived donors than in aged donors. Strong correlation linked observed beta diversity and percent naive T cells. Age brought a roughly linear fall in TCR beta diversity measured per million T cells.

Sequencing was performed on blood. This chain joins TRBV10-3 and TRBJ2-3; TRBD1 aligns across 7 bases. This sequence was found in a man aged 25-45 years in good health. The CDR3 loop is CAISFRDSYTDTQYF. DNA of the CDR3: TGTGCCATCAGTTTCCGGGACAGCTACACAGATACGCAGTATTTT.